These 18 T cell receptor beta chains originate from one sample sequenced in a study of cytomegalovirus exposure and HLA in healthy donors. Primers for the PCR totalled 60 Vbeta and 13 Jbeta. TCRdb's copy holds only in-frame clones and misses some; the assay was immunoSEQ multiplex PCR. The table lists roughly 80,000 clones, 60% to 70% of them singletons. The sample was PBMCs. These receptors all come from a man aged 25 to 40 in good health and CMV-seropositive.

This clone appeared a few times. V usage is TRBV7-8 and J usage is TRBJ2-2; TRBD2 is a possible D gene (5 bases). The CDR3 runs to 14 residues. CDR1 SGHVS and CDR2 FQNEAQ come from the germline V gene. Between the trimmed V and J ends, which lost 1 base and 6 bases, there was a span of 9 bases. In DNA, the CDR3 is TGTGCCAGCAGCTTAGGTAGCGCTCCCGGGGAGCTGTTTTTT. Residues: CASSLGSAPGELFF.

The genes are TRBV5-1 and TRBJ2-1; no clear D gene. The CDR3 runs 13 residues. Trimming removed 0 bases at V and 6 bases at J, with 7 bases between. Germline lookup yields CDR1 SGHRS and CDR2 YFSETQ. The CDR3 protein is CASSLVLVNEQFF. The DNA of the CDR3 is TGCGCCAGCAGCTTGGTTTTAGTCAATGAGCAGTTCTTC.

DNA of the CDR3: TGTGCCAGCAGCCCGGGGACAGGGGGTAGATCCGGGGAGCTGTTTTTT. This sequence encodes CASSPGTGGRSGELFF. This chain uses TRBV5-4 with TRBJ2-2; 11 bases agree with TRBD1. The CDR3 is 16 residues long. The germline gives CDR1 SGHNT, CDR2 YYREEE (reference sequence). With V trimmed by 4 bases and J by 6 bases, 8 bases remained unmatched. The full variable domain, rest sourced from reference TRBV5-4 and TRBJ2-2, is ETGVTQSPTHLIKTRGQQVTLRCSSQSGHNTVSWYQQALGQGPQFIFQYYREEENGRGNFPPRFSGLQFPNYSSELNVNALELDDSALYLCASSPGTGGRSGELFFGEGSRLTVL.

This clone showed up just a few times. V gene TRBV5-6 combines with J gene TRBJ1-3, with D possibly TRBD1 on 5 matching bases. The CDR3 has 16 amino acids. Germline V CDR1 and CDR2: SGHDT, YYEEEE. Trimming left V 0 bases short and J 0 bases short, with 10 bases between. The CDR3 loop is CASSLAAGHSGNTIYF. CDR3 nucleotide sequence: TGTGCCAGCAGCTTGGCGGCGGGGCACTCTGGAAACACCATATATTTT.

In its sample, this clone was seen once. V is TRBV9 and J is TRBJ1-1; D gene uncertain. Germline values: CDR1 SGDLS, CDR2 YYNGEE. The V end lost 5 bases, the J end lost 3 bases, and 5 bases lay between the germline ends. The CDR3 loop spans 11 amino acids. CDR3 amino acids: CASSSDTEAFF. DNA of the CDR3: TGTGCCAGCAGTTCGGACACTGAAGCTTTCTTT.

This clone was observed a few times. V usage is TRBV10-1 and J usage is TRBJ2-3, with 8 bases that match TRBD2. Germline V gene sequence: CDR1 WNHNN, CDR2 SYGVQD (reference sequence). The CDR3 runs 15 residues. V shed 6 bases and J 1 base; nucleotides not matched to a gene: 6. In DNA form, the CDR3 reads TGCGCCAGCAGCGACCGAGCGGGGGGCACAGATACGCAGTATTTT. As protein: CASSDRAGGTDTQYF.

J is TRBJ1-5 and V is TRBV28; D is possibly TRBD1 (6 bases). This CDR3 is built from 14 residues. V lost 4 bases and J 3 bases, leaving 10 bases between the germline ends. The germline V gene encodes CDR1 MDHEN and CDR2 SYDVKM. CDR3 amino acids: CASSWDISNQPQHF. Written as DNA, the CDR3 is TGTGCCAGCAGTTGGGACATATCCAATCAGCCCCAGCATTTT.

The CDR3 sequence is CASSERQGSHLNGYTF. The CDR3 nucleotides are TGTGCCAGCAGTGAGAGACAGGGGTCCCACCTAAATGGCTACACCTTC. The gene calls are TRBV6-4 and TRBJ1-2; 8 bases align to TRBD1. CDR3 length: 16 residues. The V gene's germline CDR1 is MRHNA and CDR2 SNTAGT. Germline trimming cut 3 bases from V and 6 bases from J; bases unmatched to any gene: 12.

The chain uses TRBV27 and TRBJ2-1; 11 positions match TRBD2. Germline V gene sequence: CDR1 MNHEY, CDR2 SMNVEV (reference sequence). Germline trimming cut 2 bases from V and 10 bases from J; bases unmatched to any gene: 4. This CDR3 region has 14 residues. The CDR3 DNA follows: TGTGCCAGCAGTTTACGACTAGCGGGGAAAGAGCAGTTCTTC. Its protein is CASSLRLAGKEQFF.

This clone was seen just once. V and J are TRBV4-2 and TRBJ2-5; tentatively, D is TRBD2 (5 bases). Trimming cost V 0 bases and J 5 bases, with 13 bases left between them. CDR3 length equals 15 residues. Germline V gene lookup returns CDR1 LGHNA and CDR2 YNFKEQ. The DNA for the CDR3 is TGTGCCAGCAGCCAAGATCGGGGAGTAGTGGAGACCCAGTACTTC. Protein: CASSQDRGVVETQYF.

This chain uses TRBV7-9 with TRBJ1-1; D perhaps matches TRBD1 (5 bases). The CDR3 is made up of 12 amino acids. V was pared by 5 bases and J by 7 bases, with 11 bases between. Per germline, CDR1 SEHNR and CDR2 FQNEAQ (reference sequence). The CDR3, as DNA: TGTGCCAGCAGCCTGGGGGGGAGTGAAGCTTTCTTT. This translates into CASSLGGSEAFF.

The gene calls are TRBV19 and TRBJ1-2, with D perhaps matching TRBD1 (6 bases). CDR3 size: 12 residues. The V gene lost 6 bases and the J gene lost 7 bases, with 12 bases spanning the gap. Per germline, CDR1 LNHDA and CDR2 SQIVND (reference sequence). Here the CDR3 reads CASRPQGGGYTF. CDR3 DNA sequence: TGTGCCAGTAGACCACAGGGTGGTGGCTACACCTTC.

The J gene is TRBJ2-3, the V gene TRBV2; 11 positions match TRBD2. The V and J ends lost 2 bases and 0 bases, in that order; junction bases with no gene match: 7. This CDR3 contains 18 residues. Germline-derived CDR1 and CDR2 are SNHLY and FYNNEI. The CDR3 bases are TGTGCCAGCAGTGAACTAGCGGGGGGACCTACTAGCACAGATACGCAGTATTTT. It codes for CASSELAGGPTSTDTQYF.

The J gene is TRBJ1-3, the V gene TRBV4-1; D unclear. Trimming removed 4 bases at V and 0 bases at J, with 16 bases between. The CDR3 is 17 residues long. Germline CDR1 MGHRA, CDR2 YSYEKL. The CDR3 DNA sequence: TGCGCCAGCAGCCGCTTGGGCTTACACATCTCTGGAAACACCATATATTTT. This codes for CASSRLGLHISGNTIYF.

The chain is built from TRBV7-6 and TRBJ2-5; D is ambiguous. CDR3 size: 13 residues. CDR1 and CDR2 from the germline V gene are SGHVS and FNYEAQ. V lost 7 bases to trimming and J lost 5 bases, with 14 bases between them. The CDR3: CASNYPVEETQYF. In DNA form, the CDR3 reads TGTGCCAGCAATTATCCAGTGGAGGAGACCCAGTACTTC.

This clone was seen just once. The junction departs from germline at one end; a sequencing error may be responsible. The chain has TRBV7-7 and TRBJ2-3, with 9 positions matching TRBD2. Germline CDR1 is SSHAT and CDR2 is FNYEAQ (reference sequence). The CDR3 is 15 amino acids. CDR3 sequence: CASSLGGLAGSTRYF. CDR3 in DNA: TGTGCTAGCAGCCTAGGGGGGCTAGCGGGATCCACGCGGTATTTT.

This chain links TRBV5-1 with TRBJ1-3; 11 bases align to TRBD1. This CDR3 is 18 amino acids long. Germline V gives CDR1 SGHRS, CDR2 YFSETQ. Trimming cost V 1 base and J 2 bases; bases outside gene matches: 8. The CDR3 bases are TGCGCCAGCAGCTTGTCGCACCGGGGACAGGGGGCTGGAAACACCATATATTTT. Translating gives CASSLSHRGQGAGNTIYF.

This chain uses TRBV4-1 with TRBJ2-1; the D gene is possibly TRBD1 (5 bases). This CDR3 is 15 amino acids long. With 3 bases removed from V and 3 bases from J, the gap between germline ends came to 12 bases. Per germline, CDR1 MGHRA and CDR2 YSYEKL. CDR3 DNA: TGCGCCAGCAGCCACCGGGCGGACAACTACAATGAGCAGTTCTTC. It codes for CASSHRADNYNEQFF.